This record looks at one T cell receptor beta chain sequence and its context. V was shortened by 10 bases and J by 0 bases, with 8 bases between the two germline ends. Germline CDR1 KGHDR, CDR2 SFDVKD. The CDR3 is 13 amino acids. The source of the sample is a study of blood T cell repertoires in COVID-19. Seattle patients were enrolled while actively infected and followed longitudinally. Source study methods: From reference gene primer amplification, estimates of nucleated cell counts were derived. Profiled with immunoSEQ multiplex PCR; TCRdb holds only in-frame clones, not every one. V and J calls and clone size are copied from that table; D and trimming were computed from the DNA. The table includes fewer than 350,000 clones, roughly 88% detected once.

This sequence joins TRBV24-1 and TRBJ2-2; D gene ambiguous. Specimen: peripheral blood. The source of this sequence is a woman aged 25-40 years with COVID-19, enrolled during active disease. This CDR3 is CATTDTNTGELFF. The CDR3 region has the DNA TGTGCCACAACCGACACGAACACCGGGGAGCTGTTTTTT.